A single sample is the source of the 8 T cell receptor beta chains below, sequenced in a study of post-analysis software for immune sequencing data (dated by TCRdb to the mid-2010s). Results and caveats for the whole study, not just this receptor: Patients showed significantly higher frequencies than controls for a handful of TRBV segments, among them TRBV5-6, TRBV5-1 and TRBV20-1.

Libraries were constructed by PCR. Sequencing was carried out with an Illumina HiSeq 2500. To reduce PCR and sequencing biases, unique molecular identifiers were built into the TCR beta cDNA libraries. Starting from the raw public reads, TCRdb applied fastp trimming at Q25, assembled clones with MiXCR and retained in-frame beta chains. Under each unique CDR3 protein, matching rows form one entry showing the most common genes and DNA. Recorded for this sample are around 250,000 distinct CDR3 sequences; just over 35% of them occurred a single time. 4% to 6% of the sample is in the top ten clones. Antigens for these TCRs are unknown. The sequenced material came from blood. The origin of the receptors is a girl between 10 and 17 years old with multiple sclerosis.

The chain has TRBV12-3 or TRBV12-4 and TRBJ2-4; D gene ambiguous. With the DNA end fitting TRBJ2-7 better, the J assignment may be wrong. The CDR3 totals 13 residues. In nucleotides, the CDR3 is TGTGCCAGCAGTTTTCAGGAGAGGAACGAGCAGTACTTC. This encodes CASSFQERNEQYF.

The sample holds many counts of this clonotype. This chain uses TRBV6-5 with TRBJ1-1; weak D call: TRBD1 (6 bases). Germline V gene sequence: CDR1 MNHEY, CDR2 SVGAGI. V lost 0 bases to trimming and J lost 2 bases, with 10 bases between them. The CDR3 is 15 residues long. CDR3: CASSYSPGVNTEAFF. The DNA of the CDR3 is TGTGCCAGCAGTTACTCCCCAGGGGTTAACACTGAAGCTTTCTTT.

This clonotype was seen many times. The chain links TRBV12-3 or TRBV12-4 to TRBJ2-1; possible D gene TRBD2, 5 bases. The CDR3 runs 14 residues. V was pared by 8 bases and J by 0 bases, with 11 bases between. CDR3 sequence: CASLRAASYNEQFF. For the CDR3, the DNA is TGTGCCAGCCTGAGGGCAGCCTCCTACAATGAGCAGTTCTTC.

The rearrangement joins TRBV29-1 to TRBJ1-2, with D maybe TRBD1 (5 bases). The CDR3 contains 16 residues. Germline V lookup: CDR1 SQVTM, CDR2 ANQGSEA. The CDR3 spells CSAGGRQTWDNYGYTF. In DNA, the CDR3 is TGCAGTGCTGGGGGACGTCAAACCTGGGATAACTATGGCTACACCTTC.

This clonotype came up a few times. The chain employs TRBV7-2 and TRBJ2-5; 12 bases are shared with TRBD2. The CDR3 is 16 residues long. From germline, CDR1 is SGHTA and CDR2 FQGNSA. The junction had 5 bases not matched to a gene; V was cut back by 5 bases and J by 1 base. This CDR3 is CASSLGLAGSQETQYF. Here the CDR3 DNA reads TGTGCCAGCAGCCTCGGACTAGCGGGGAGCCAAGAGACCCAGTACTTC.

The rearrangement links TRBV20-1 to TRBJ2-7; D remains ambiguous. The CDR3 covers 12 residues. V was trimmed by 7 bases and J by 2 bases, leaving 12 bases between them. Germline V gives CDR1 DFQATT, CDR2 SNEGSKA (reference sequence). CDR3 residues: CSVSDGAYEQYF. The CDR3 nucleotides read TGCAGTGTGAGTGATGGGGCCTACGAGCAGTACTTC.

Of note for this clonotype: At one of its ends the junction is not consistent with the germline gene, which may arise from a read error. The chain couples TRBV12-3 or TRBV12-4 to TRBJ2-2; D may be TRBD2 (5 bases). The CDR3 has 14 amino acids. The chain's CDR3 is CASGLGSKSGELFF. The CDR3 nucleotides are TGTGCCAGCGGTTTAGGGAGTAAGTCCGGGGAGCTGTTTTTT.

The CDR3 reads CASSLGVAGGKETQYF. For the CDR3, the DNA is TGCGCCAGCAGCTTGGGCGTAGCGGGAGGCAAAGAGACCCAGTACTTC. V usage is TRBV5-1 and J usage is TRBJ2-5, with 10 bases matching TRBD2. The CDR3 spans 16 residues. V gave up 0 bases and J gave up 3 bases; unmatched junction bases: 5. In germline, CDR1 is SGHRS, CDR2 YFSETQ.